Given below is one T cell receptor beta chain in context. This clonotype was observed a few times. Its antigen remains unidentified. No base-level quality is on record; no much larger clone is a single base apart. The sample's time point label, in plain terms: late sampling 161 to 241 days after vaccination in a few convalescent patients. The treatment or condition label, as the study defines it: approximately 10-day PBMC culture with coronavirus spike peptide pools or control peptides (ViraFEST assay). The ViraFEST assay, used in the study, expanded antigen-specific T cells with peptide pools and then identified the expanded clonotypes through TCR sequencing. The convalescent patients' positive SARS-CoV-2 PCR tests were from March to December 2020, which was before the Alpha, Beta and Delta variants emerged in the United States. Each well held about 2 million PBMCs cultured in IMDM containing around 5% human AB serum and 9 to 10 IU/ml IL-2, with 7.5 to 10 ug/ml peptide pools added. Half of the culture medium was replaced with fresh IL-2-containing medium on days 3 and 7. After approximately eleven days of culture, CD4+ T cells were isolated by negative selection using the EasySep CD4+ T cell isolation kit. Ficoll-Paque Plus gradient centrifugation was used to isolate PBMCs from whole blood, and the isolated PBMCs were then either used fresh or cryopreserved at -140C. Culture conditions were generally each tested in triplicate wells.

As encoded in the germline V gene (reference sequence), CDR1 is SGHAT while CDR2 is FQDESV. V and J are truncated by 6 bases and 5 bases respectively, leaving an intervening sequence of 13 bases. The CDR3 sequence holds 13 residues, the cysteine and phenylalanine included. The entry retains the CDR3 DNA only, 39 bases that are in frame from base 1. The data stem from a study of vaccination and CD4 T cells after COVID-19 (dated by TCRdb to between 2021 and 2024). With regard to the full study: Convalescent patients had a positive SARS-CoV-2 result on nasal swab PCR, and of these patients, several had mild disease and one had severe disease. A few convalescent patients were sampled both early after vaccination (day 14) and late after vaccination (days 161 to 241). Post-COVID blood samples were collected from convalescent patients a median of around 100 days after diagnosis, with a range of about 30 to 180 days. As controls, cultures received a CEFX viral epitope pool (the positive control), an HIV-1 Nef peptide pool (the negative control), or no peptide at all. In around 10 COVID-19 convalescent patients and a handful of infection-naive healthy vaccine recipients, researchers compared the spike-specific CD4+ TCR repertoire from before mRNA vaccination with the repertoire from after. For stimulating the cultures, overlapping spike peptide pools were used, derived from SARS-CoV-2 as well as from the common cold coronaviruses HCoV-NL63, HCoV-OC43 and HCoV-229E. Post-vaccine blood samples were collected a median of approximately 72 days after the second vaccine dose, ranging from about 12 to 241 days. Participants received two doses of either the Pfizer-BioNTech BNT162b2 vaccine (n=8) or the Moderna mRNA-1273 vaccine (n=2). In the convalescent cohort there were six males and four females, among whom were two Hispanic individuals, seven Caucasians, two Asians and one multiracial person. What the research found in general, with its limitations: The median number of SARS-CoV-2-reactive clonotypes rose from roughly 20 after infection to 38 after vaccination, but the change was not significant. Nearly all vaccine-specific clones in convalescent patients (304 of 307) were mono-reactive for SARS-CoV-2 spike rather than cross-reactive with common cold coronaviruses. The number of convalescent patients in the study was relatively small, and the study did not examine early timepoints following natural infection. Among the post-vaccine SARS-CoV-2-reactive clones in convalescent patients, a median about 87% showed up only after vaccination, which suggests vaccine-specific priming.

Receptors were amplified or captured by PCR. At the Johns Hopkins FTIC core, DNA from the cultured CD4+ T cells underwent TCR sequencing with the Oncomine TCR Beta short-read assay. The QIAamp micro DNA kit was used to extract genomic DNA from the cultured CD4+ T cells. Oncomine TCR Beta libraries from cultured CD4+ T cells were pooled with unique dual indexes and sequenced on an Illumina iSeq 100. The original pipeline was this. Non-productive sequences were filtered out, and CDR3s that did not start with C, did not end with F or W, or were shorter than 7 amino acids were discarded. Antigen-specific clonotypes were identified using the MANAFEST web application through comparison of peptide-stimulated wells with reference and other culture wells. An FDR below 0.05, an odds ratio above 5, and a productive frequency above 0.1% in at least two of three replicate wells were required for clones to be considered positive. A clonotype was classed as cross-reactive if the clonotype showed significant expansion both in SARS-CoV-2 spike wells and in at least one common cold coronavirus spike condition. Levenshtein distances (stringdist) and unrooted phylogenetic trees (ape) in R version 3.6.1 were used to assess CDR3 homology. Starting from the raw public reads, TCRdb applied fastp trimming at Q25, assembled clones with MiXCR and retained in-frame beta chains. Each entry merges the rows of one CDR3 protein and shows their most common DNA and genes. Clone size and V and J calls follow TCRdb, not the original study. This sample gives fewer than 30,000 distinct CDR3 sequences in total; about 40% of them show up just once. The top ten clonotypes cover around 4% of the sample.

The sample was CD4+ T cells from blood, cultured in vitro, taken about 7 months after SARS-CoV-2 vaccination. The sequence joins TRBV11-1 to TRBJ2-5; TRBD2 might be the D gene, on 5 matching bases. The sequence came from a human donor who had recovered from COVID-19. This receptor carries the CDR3 CASRPLDWETQYF. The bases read TGTGCCAGCAGACCACTAGATTGGGAGACCCAGTACTTC.